This T cell receptor beta chain came from a study of blood T cells in healthy people across ages. Study conclusions and caveats: Naive T cell percentage showed a strong correlation with the diversity of TCR beta. Unsorted PBMC material precluded a definitive naive versus antigen-experienced comparison.

With a J-beta primer mix and a sample-barcoded 5' primer, a second PCR ran about 7 to 12 cycles. Via MiXCR, TCRdb re-called the 5' RACE reads, giving one row per CDR3 protein. The table has about 1,400,000 distinct CDR3 sequences, 42% seen once. This clonotype was recorded a few times. Its target is not known. Extraction yielded at least 5 micrograms of total RNA per sample. The CDR3 spans 12 residues. V lost 6 bases and J 6 bases, leaving 10 bases between the germline ends. The germline gives CDR1 ENHRY, CDR2 SYGVKD. The chain has TRBV10-3 and TRBJ2-3; D is ambiguous. Sequencing was done on a sample of blood. This receptor was obtained from a woman under 30 in good health. CDR3 amino acids: CAIREGMDTQYF. The DNA of the CDR3 is TGTGCCATCAGAGAAGGGATGGATACGCAGTATTTT.